Presented here are 26 T cell receptor beta chains from one specimen sequenced in a study of cytomegalovirus exposure and HLA in healthy donors. Primers: 60 Vbeta forward and 13 Jbeta reverse. Using immunoSEQ multiplex PCR, the repertoire was profiled, and TCRdb retains in-frame clones only, with some absent. The table records about 130,000 clones, 77% of them present only once. Sequenced sample: PBMCs. The source is a male donor in good health and CMV-seropositive.

The CDR3 is CASSGVQGINEKLFF. The CDR3 coding sequence is TGTGCCAGCTCAGGGGTCCAGGGGATTAATGAAAAACTGTTTTTT. The V and J genes are TRBV6-1 and TRBJ1-4; a weak D match, TRBD1 (6 bases). Germline-derived CDR1 and CDR2 are MNHNS and SASEGT. This CDR3 is 15 amino acids long. Trimming pared 8 bases from V and 4 bases from J, leaving 17 bases between.

V gene TRBV27 combines with J gene TRBJ2-3; weak D call: TRBD2 (7 bases). Per the germline V gene, CDR1 is MNHEY and CDR2 is SMNVEV (reference sequence). Trimming removed 2 bases from V and 0 bases from J, with 21 bases in between. The CDR3 has 19 amino acids. The CDR3 loop reads CASSLGGGPFFDSTDTQYF. CDR3 nucleotides: TGTGCCAGCAGTTTAGGGGGGGGGCCTTTCTTTGATAGCACAGATACGCAGTATTTT.

The chain recombines TRBV25-1 with TRBJ2-5, with 7 bases identical to TRBD1. The CDR3 is 14 amino acids. Trimming removed 1 base from V and 5 bases from J; junction bases left unmatched: 4. The germline V gene encodes CDR1 MGHDK and CDR2 SYGVNS. The CDR3 loop is CASSEFVQGETQYF. CDR3 nucleotides: TGTGCCAGCAGTGAATTCGTACAGGGGGAGACCCAGTACTTC.

V gene TRBV27 combines with J gene TRBJ2-2; 7 bases line up with TRBD1. V gave up 5 bases and J gave up 4 bases; unmatched junction bases: 10. The CDR3 has 16 amino acids. The V gene's germline CDR1 is MNHEY and CDR2 SMNVEV (reference sequence). CDR3 sequence reads: CASSLLPTGITGELFF. For the CDR3, the DNA is TGTGCCAGCAGTCTCCTACCGACAGGGATCACCGGGGAGCTGTTTTTT.

The J gene is TRBJ1-2, the V gene TRBV10-3; the D gene is possibly TRBD1 (5 bases). Germline V gene lookup returns CDR1 ENHRY and CDR2 SYGVKD. This CDR3 has 17 amino acids. The V gene lost 4 bases and the J gene lost 0 bases, with 18 bases spanning the gap. In DNA form, the CDR3 reads TGTGCCATCAGTGGATGGACACACGACAAATCTAACTATGGCTACACCTTC. It encodes CAISGWTHDKSNYGYTF.

The chain joins TRBV5-3 to TRBJ2-1, with 14 bases that match TRBD2. TRBV5-3 is an ORF, with its function uncertain. The trim removed 5 bases at V and 5 bases at J, leaving 18 bases unmatched. The CDR3 has 20 amino acids. This CDR3 is CARRPCPGLAGADFHNEQFF. The DNA of the CDR3 is TGTGCCAGAAGGCCTTGCCCGGGACTAGCGGGAGCCGATTTCCACAATGAGCAGTTCTTC.

The V gene is TRBV13, the J gene TRBJ2-7, with a tentative D call TRBD1 (6 bases). Germline V CDR1 and CDR2: PRHDT, FYEKMQ (reference sequence). V lost 1 base to trimming and J lost 3 bases, with 16 bases between them. The CDR3 length is 16 residues. The CDR3 bases are TGTGCCAGCAGCTTAGAGGACAGTTTGGCTGGCTACGAGCAGTACTTC. Protein: CASSLEDSLAGYEQYF.

The chain joins TRBV7-6 to TRBJ1-3; 9 positions match TRBD1. Germline CDR1 reads SGHVS; CDR2 reads FNYEAQ. V was clipped by 6 bases and J by 7 bases; unmatched bases: 4. The CDR3 totals 13 residues. The CDR3 DNA sequence: TGTGCCAGCAGTCTCGGACAGGGGAACACCATATATTTT. Its protein is CASSLGQGNTIYF.

V and J are TRBV7-8 and TRBJ2-3; TRBD1 might be the D (6 bases). The CDR3 sequence is 15 residues long. Germline V lookup: CDR1 SGHVS, CDR2 FQNEAQ. Trimming shortened V by 5 bases and J by 0 bases, and 12 bases separated the two germline ends. CDR3 bases: TGTGCCAGCAGCGCAACAGGGATTAGCACAGATACGCAGTATTTT. This encodes CASSATGISTDTQYF.

V is TRBV5-4 and J is TRBJ1-1, with TRBD1 as a possible D gene (6 bases). The germline V and J ends were trimmed by 0 bases and 2 bases, with 11 bases remaining between them. The CDR3 totals 15 residues. The V gene's germline CDR1 is SGHNT and CDR2 YYREEE (reference sequence). The CDR3 loop reads CASSLVPGVNTEAFF. In nucleotides, the CDR3 is TGTGCCAGCAGCTTGGTTCCAGGGGTAAACACTGAAGCTTTCTTT.

The chain employs TRBV7-2 and TRBJ2-5; 10 positions agree with TRBD1. This CDR3 region has 15 residues. Trimming took 2 bases from V and 4 from J; bases not matched to a gene: 4. CDR1 and CDR2 from the germline V gene are SGHTA and FQGNSA. As DNA, the CDR3 is TGTGCCAGCAGCTTAAGGGGGACAGGGGCAGAGACCCAGTACTTC. Encoded protein: CASSLRGTGAETQYF.

The rearrangement uses TRBV5-1 and TRBJ2-3; D uncertain. This CDR3 is built from 12 residues. In germline, CDR1 is SGHRS, CDR2 YFSETQ. V was shortened by 3 bases and J by 4 bases, with 6 bases between the two germline ends. The CDR3, as DNA: TGCGCCAGCAGCTCAAATTCAGATACGCAGTATTTT. Protein product: CASSSNSDTQYF.

There are a few counts of this clone. The rearrangement uses TRBV6-5 and TRBJ1-6; D not resolved. CDR1 is MNHEY, CDR2 SVGAGI, per germline. The ends were cut back, 5 bases at V and 6 bases at J, with 8 bases in the middle. This CDR3 region has 13 residues. The CDR3 here is CASSQAGNSPLHF. The DNA of the CDR3 is TGTGCCAGCAGTCAGGCGGGTAATTCACCCCTCCACTTT.

There are a few counts of this clone. The rearrangement links TRBV7-2 to TRBJ1-2, with D unresolved. This CDR3 spans 13 amino acids. V gave up 10 bases and J gave up 3 bases, with 15 bases separating them. Germline loops: CDR1 SGHTA, CDR2 FQGNSA. The CDR3 sequence is CAIQGAADYGYTF. CDR3 DNA: TGTGCCATTCAAGGAGCCGCGGACTATGGCTACACCTTC.

V usage is TRBV2 and J usage is TRBJ2-1; unclear D gene. The CDR3 has 12 amino acids. V gave up 6 bases and J gave up 5 bases, with 8 bases separating them. CDR1 and CDR2 (germline): SNHLY, FYNNEI. CDR3 DNA sequence: TGTGCCAGCAGATCCTTTGACAATGAGCAGTTCTTC. It yields the protein CASRSFDNEQFF. The full variable domain, with the rest looked up from reference TRBV2 and TRBJ2-1, is EPEVTQTPSHQVTQMGQEVILRCVPISNHLYFYWYRQILGQKVEFLVSFYNNEISEKSEIFDDQFSVERPDGSNFTLKIRSTKLEDSAMYFCASRSFDNEQFFGPGTRLTVL.

The rearrangement links TRBV5-4 to TRBJ2-1, with 8 bases matching TRBD1. Germline-derived CDR1 and CDR2 are SGHNT and YYREEE (reference sequence). The CDR3 spans 13 residues. J lost 8 bases, V lost 3 bases, and 4 bases had no gene match. In DNA form, the CDR3 reads TGTGCCAGCAGCTCTAAACAGGGGGATGAGCAGTTCTTC. Translating gives CASSSKQGDEQFF.

The chain employs TRBV5-6 and TRBJ2-7; D call uncertain. The ends were cut back, 0 bases at V and 4 bases at J, with 14 bases in the middle. This CDR3 comprises 15 residues. Germline V lookup: CDR1 SGHDT, CDR2 YYEEEE. The CDR3 loop reads CASSLAGVYRYEQYF. The CDR3 DNA follows: TGTGCCAGCAGCTTGGCGGGTGTTTATCGGTACGAGCAGTACTTC.

The chain employs TRBV19 and TRBJ1-1; TRBD1 matches at 8 bases. The CDR3 has 18 residues. J was trimmed by 4 bases and V by 4 bases; bases with no gene match: 17. Germline V gene data show CDR1 as LNHDA and CDR2 as SQIVND (reference sequence). The CDR3 loop is CASSRGTGGSKEGTEAFF. The CDR3 DNA sequence: TGTGCCAGTAGTAGGGGGACAGGCGGGTCCAAGGAGGGCACTGAAGCTTTCTTT. Together with reference TRBV19 and TRBJ1-1, the CDR3 gives the full variable domain: DGGITQSPKYLFRKEGQNVTLSCEQNLNHDAMYWYRQDPGQGLRLIYYSQIVNDFQKGDIAEGYSVSREKKESFPLTVTSAQKNPTAFYLCASSRGTGGSKEGTEAFFGQGTRLTVV.

This chain joins TRBV6-6 and TRBJ2-7; TRBD1 matches at 9 bases. Per the germline V gene, CDR1 is MNHNY and CDR2 is SVGAGI (reference sequence). Trimming at V came to 6 bases and at J to 6 bases, leaving 6 bases not matched to a gene. The CDR3 has 13 residues. The CDR3 is CASRRDRDSEQYF. The CDR3 nucleotides are TGTGCCAGCAGACGGGACAGGGATAGCGAGCAGTACTTC.

This clone came up once. The J gene is TRBJ2-1, the V gene TRBV5-1; 15 nucleotides match TRBD2. This CDR3 contains 16 residues. Germline lookup yields CDR1 SGHRS and CDR2 YFSETQ. V trimming: 3 bases; J trimming: 4 bases; junction bases outside the gene matches: 2. In nucleotides, the CDR3 is TGCGCCAGCAGCTGGGGACTAGCGGGAGGTTACAATGAGCAGTTCTTC. Residues: CASSWGLAGGYNEQFF.

This clone was counted once. This rearrangement joins TRBV14 to TRBJ2-4; tentative D call: TRBD1 (6 bases). Trimming removed 1 base at V and 1 base at J, with 11 bases between. Looked up from germline, CDR1 is SGHDN and CDR2 is FVKESK. The CDR3 contains 16 residues. CDR3 DNA: TGTGCCAGCAGCCAAGGCAGGGGCGCGGCCAAAAACATTCAGTACTTC. As protein: CASSQGRGAAKNIQYF.

This clone was counted a single time. The chain uses TRBV19 and TRBJ1-1; 10 bases agree with TRBD1. The germline CDR1 and CDR2 sequences are LNHDA and SQIVND (reference sequence). This CDR3 is built from 17 residues. V lost 1 base and J lost 1; bases outside the gene matches: 6. The CDR3 here is CASSIVGQGLANTEAFF. CDR3 coding DNA: TGTGCCAGTAGTATAGTGGGACAGGGGTTGGCGAACACTGAAGCTTTCTTT.

The chain joins TRBV7-2 to TRBJ2-2; tentatively, D is TRBD1 (5 bases). Germline CDR1 is SGHTA and CDR2 is FQGNSA. The V end lost 2 bases, the J end lost 7 bases, and 11 bases lay between the germline ends. This CDR3 is 14 amino acids long. The CDR3 DNA follows: TGTGCCAGCAGCTTAAGTAAGGGGTACGGGGAGCTGTTTTTT. This translates into CASSLSKGYGELFF.

The chain has TRBV5-4 and TRBJ2-7, with D hard to call. Germline V gives CDR1 SGHNT, CDR2 YYREEE (reference sequence). This CDR3 is built from 12 residues. The ends were cut back, 1 base at V and 6 bases at J, with 8 bases in the middle. The CDR3 sequence is CASSLPRGEQYF. CDR3 DNA sequence: TGTGCCAGCAGCTTGCCTAGAGGCGAGCAGTACTTC.

The chain combines TRBV6-5 with TRBJ1-2; 7 bases agree with TRBD1. The V and J ends lost 4 bases and 5 bases, in that order; junction bases with no gene match: 10. Germline CDR1 is MNHEY and CDR2 is SVGAGI. This CDR3 has 15 amino acids. The CDR3 is CASSSIDRVRYGYTF. As DNA, the CDR3 is TGTGCCAGCAGTTCAATAGACAGGGTTCGGTATGGCTACACCTTC.

The rearrangement links TRBV11-2 to TRBJ2-2; tentative D call: TRBD1 (6 bases). This CDR3 region has 14 residues. V lost 5 bases and J lost 4, with 11 bases in between. Per germline, CDR1 SGHAT and CDR2 FQNNGV. The CDR3 loop reads CASSPQGATGELFF. CDR3 sequence (DNA): TGTGCCAGCAGCCCACAGGGTGCCACCGGGGAGCTGTTTTTT.